The 30 T cell receptor beta chains given below trace back to one sample, sequenced in a study of cytomegalovirus exposure and HLA in healthy donors (dated by TCRdb to 2015 to 2018). Receptor libraries were prepared by the immunoSEQ multiplex PCR assay. For the multiplex PCR, a mixture combining 60 forward primers for TCR Vbeta segments and 13 reverse primers for TCR Jbeta segments was used. TCRdb obtained this table from immuneACCESS and retained in-frame rearrangements with V and J assigned. These tables miss some clones; where compared with another copy, unresolved V genes account for less than half of the shortfall, and the remainder is unexplained. A total of under 170,000 clones appear in this sample, under 75% of them only once. Together, the top ten hold 6% to 8.5% of the sample. Sequencing was done on a sample of PBMCs. Receptors were obtained from a woman in her sixties or seventies in good health and CMV-seropositive.

This clone was seen a handful of times. The V gene is TRBV27, the J gene TRBJ2-7, with D possibly TRBD1 on 6 matching bases. Deletions cut 7 bases from V and 3 bases from J, with 13 bases between. CDR3 size: 13 residues. CDR1 and CDR2 from the germline V gene are MNHEY and SMNVEV (reference sequence). Written as DNA, the CDR3 is TGTGCCAGCACCGGGACAAACTACTACGAGCAGTACTTC. Translated: CASTGTNYYEQYF.

This chain connects TRBV7-2 to TRBJ2-5; the D is unclear. CDR3 size: 15 residues. CDR1 and CDR2 from the germline V gene are SGHTA and FQGNSA. Trimming stripped 3 bases from V and 5 bases from J, with 16 bases between. The CDR3 region is CASSFGTAAGETQYF. CDR3 DNA sequence: TGTGCCAGCAGCTTTGGAACCGCGGCCGGGGAGACCCAGTACTTC.

This rearrangement joins TRBV5-8 to TRBJ1-4; TRBD1 aligns across 9 bases. V gave up 3 bases and J gave up 8 bases; unmatched junction bases: 8. CDR3 size: 15 residues. From germline, CDR1 is SGHTS and CDR2 YDEGEE. The CDR3 nucleotides are TGTGCCAGCAGCTCCCGAACAGGGGGCGAGGAAAAACTGTTTTTT. It specifies CASSSRTGGEEKLFF. Filled out from reference TRBV5-8 and TRBJ1-4, the complete variable domain reads EAGVTQSPTHLIKTRGQQATLRCSPISGHTSVYWYQQALGLGLQFLLWYDEGEERNRGNFPPRFSGRQFPNYSSELNVNALELEDSALYLCASSSRTGGEEKLFFGSGTQLSVL.

This sequence joins TRBV2 and TRBJ2-2; 16 bases map to TRBD2. V trimming: 4 bases; J trimming: 6 bases; junction bases outside the gene matches: 2. This CDR3 is built from 16 residues. Germline CDR1 SNHLY, CDR2 FYNNEI. The CDR3 nucleotides read TGTGCCAGCAGTGGGGGACTAGCGGGAGGGGCCGGGGAGCTGTTTTTT. It codes for CASSGGLAGGAGELFF.

This clone was seen a handful of times. The V gene is TRBV5-6, the J gene TRBJ2-1, with D perhaps TRBD1 (5 bases). Germline V gene sequence: CDR1 SGHDT, CDR2 YYEEEE. V shed 0 bases and J shed 0 bases, with 10 bases lying between them. This CDR3 has 16 amino acids. The CDR3, as DNA: TGTGCCAGCAGCTTGGACAGGCTCTCCTCCTACAATGAGCAGTTCTTC. Encoded protein: CASSLDRLSSYNEQFF.

This clone was counted only a few times. J is TRBJ2-4 and V is TRBV4-3, with D possibly TRBD2 on 6 matching bases. V lost 1 base and J lost 6, with 13 bases in between. The germline V gene encodes CDR1 LGHNA and CDR2 YSLEER. The CDR3 consists of 15 residues. The CDR3 is CASSQGTLGGNIQYF. The CDR3, as DNA: TGCGCCAGCAGCCAAGGGACCCTCGGGGGAAACATTCAGTACTTC.

This clone has just one count. J is TRBJ1-6 and V is TRBV6-5, with D unresolved. The V gene lost 4 bases and the J gene lost 9 bases, with 13 bases spanning the gap. This CDR3 has 14 residues. Germline CDR1 MNHEY, CDR2 SVGAGI. The CDR3 reads CASSFGERISPLHF. CDR3 nucleotides: TGTGCCAGCAGTTTTGGGGAGAGGATTTCACCCCTCCACTTT.

This chain connects TRBV28 to TRBJ2-7; 10 positions match TRBD1. Germline V gives CDR1 MDHEN, CDR2 SYDVKM. The CDR3 loop spans 15 amino acids. V shed 4 bases, J shed 3 bases, and the junction held 6 bases outside the gene matches. Written as DNA, the CDR3 is TGTGCCAGCAGTTGGGACAGGGGCCCCCTCTACGAGCAGTACTTC. The encoded protein is CASSWDRGPLYEQYF. Together with reference TRBV28 and TRBJ2-7, the CDR3 gives the full variable domain: DVKVTQSSRYLVKRTGEKVFLECVQDMDHENMFWYRQDPGLGLRLIYFSYDVKMKEKGDIPEGYSVSREKKERFSLILESASTNQTSMYLCASSWDRGPLYEQYFGPGTRLTVT.

The chain recombines TRBV18 with TRBJ2-2; D gene unclear. Germline assignment: CDR1 KGHSH and CDR2 LQKENI. Deletions cut 0 bases from V and 4 bases from J, with 12 bases between. The CDR3 is 16 residues long. CDR3 amino acids: CASSPPSRTITGELFF. In DNA, the CDR3 is TGTGCCAGCTCACCACCTAGTCGCACGATCACCGGGGAGCTGTTTTTT.

The chain links TRBV28 to TRBJ2-5; a weak D match, TRBD2 (6 bases). V was shortened by 11 bases and J by 2 bases, with 15 bases between the two germline ends. The CDR3 sequence is 13 residues long. Germline CDR1 reads MDHEN; CDR2 reads SYDVKM. The CDR3 is CAARGAGQETQYF. The CDR3 bases are TGTGCCGCACGCGGGGCGGGTCAAGAGACCCAGTACTTC.

This clone has a handful of counts. This chain joins TRBV6-5 and TRBJ2-7, with 10 bases lining up with TRBD2. CDR1 MNHEY and CDR2 SVGAGI come from the germline V gene. This CDR3 comprises 14 residues. After removal of 6 bases from V and 2 bases from J, the junction contained 4 bases not matched to a gene. CDR3 sequence reads: CASRSSGGAYEQYF. The CDR3 bases are TGTGCCAGCAGATCTAGCGGGGGTGCCTACGAGCAGTACTTC.

This chain uses TRBV4-3 with TRBJ2-7, with 11 bases matching TRBD1. The germline V gene has CDR1 LGHNA and CDR2 YSLEER. J was trimmed by 6 bases and V by 4 bases; bases with no gene match: 5. The CDR3 spans 14 residues. In DNA form, the CDR3 reads TGCGCCAGCAGCCCTAGGACAGGGGGCGCCGAGCAGTACTTC. It yields the protein CASSPRTGGAEQYF.

This clone showed up just once. The chain carries TRBV30 and TRBJ1-1; the D gene is possibly TRBD1 (5 bases). The germline V and J ends were trimmed by 4 bases and 11 bases, with 20 bases remaining between them. The CDR3 extends over 13 amino acids. Germline CDR1 and CDR2: GTSNPN and SVGIG (reference sequence). The CDR3, as DNA: TGTGCCTGGATTCGCCCGGGGCGGGACGAGGCTTTCTTT. Its translation: CAWIRPGRDEAFF. Drawing the rest from reference TRBV30 and TRBJ1-1, the complete variable domain is SQTIHQWPATLVQPVGSPLSLECTVEGTSNPNLYWYRQAAGRGLQLLFYSVGIGQISSEVPQNLSASRPQDRQFILSSKKLLLSDSGFYLCAWIRPGRDEAFFGQGTRLTVV.

The chain couples TRBV7-9 to TRBJ2-3; 8 bases fit TRBD2. The CDR3 totals 17 residues. Looked up from germline, CDR1 is SEHNR and CDR2 is FQNEAQ (reference sequence). J gave up 6 bases and V 2 bases, and 13 bases lay outside the gene matches. The CDR3 nucleotides are TGTGCCAGCAGCTTACGTAGCGGTAGCGGGGTAAAGGATACGCAGTATTTT. Amino acids: CASSLRSGSGVKDTQYF. Complete variable domain (other parts from reference TRBV7-9 and TRBJ2-3): DTGVSQNPRHKITKRGQNVTFRCDPISEHNRLYWYRQTLGQGPEFLTYFQNEAQLEKSRLLSDRFSAERPKGSFSTLEIQRTEQGDSAMYLCASSLRSGSGVKDTQYFGPGTRLTVL.

The chain employs TRBV7-9 and TRBJ1-2; 9 bases align to TRBD1. Germline CDR1 SEHNR, CDR2 FQNEAQ (reference sequence). This CDR3 region has 13 residues. The V and J ends lost 6 bases and 3 bases, in that order; junction bases with no gene match: 2. CDR3 amino acids: CASSRTGDYGYTF. Here the CDR3 DNA reads TGTGCCAGCAGTCGGACAGGGGACTATGGCTACACCTTC. Full variable domain (rest looked up from reference TRBV7-9 and TRBJ1-2): DTGVSQNPRHKITKRGQNVTFRCDPISEHNRLYWYRQTLGQGPEFLTYFQNEAQLEKSRLLSDRFSAERPKGSFSTLEIQRTEQGDSAMYLCASSRTGDYGYTFGSGTRLTVV.

CDR3 residues: CASSPGQGLAIYEQYF. The CDR3 coding sequence is TGTGCCAGCAGCCCCGGGCAGGGACTAGCTATATACGAGCAGTACTTC. The genes are TRBV7-6 and TRBJ2-7; 9 bases are shared with TRBD2. With V trimmed by 5 bases and J by 4 bases, 12 bases remained unmatched. This CDR3 has 16 residues. Germline CDR1 and CDR2: SGHVS and FNYEAQ.

This chain joins TRBV20-1 and TRBJ2-7; perhaps TRBD1 as D (6 bases). CDR1 is DFQATT and CDR2 is SNEGSKA in the germline V gene (reference sequence). V was shortened by 6 bases and J by 3 bases, with 9 bases between the two germline ends. The CDR3 covers 11 residues. For the CDR3, the DNA is TGCAGTGCCGGGACACTCTACGAGCAGTACTTC. It encodes CSAGTLYEQYF.

The J gene is TRBJ2-1, the V gene TRBV9; TRBD1 might be the D (6 bases). Germline values: CDR1 SGDLS, CDR2 YYNGEE. Trimming shortened V by 0 bases and J by 5 bases, and 9 bases separated the two germline ends. This CDR3 region has 14 residues. The CDR3 is CASSVVGQNNEQFF. The CDR3 DNA is TGTGCCAGCAGCGTAGTCGGACAGAACAATGAGCAGTTCTTC.

The gene calls are TRBV7-3 and TRBJ1-2; 10 nucleotides match TRBD1. There are 14 residues in the CDR3. The germline CDR1 and CDR2 sequences are SGHTA and FQGTGA. Germline trimming cut 11 bases from V and 2 bases from J; bases unmatched to any gene: 8. The CDR3 region has the DNA TGTGCCGGGACCGAGGGACAGGGGAACTATGGCTACACCTTC. Translation: CAGTEGQGNYGYTF.

The chain links TRBV29-1 to TRBJ2-2; TRBD1 might be the D (6 bases). In germline, CDR1 is SQVTM, CDR2 ANQGSEA. The V end lost 6 bases, the J end lost 3 bases, and 11 bases lay between the germline ends. The CDR3 has 13 residues. CDR3 coding DNA: TGCAGCGTCCGTAACAGGGACACCGGGGAGCTGTTTTTT. This encodes CSVRNRDTGELFF.

This chain links TRBV28 with TRBJ2-7, with D unclear. Per germline, CDR1 MDHEN and CDR2 SYDVKM. This CDR3 has 10 amino acids. The ends were cut back, 5 bases at V and 6 bases at J, with 5 bases in the middle. The CDR3 DNA reads as TGTGCCAGCAGTCTAGGCGAGCAGTACTTC. As protein: CASSLGEQYF.

The V gene is TRBV9, the J gene TRBJ1-2, with 7 bases fitting TRBD1. V lost 0 bases, J lost 3 bases, and 14 bases stayed unmatched. There are 18 residues in the CDR3. Germline assignment: CDR1 SGDLS and CDR2 YYNGEE. CDR3 loop: CASSVERGQPQNYYGYTF. As DNA, the CDR3 is TGTGCCAGCAGCGTAGAAAGGGGACAGCCCCAAAATTACTATGGCTACACCTTC. Combining the CDR3 with reference TRBV9 and TRBJ1-2 gives the whole variable domain DSGVTQTPKHLITATGQRVTLRCSPRSGDLSVYWYQQSLDQGLQFLIQYYNGEERAKGNILERFSAQQFPDLHSELNLSSLELGDSALYFCASSVERGQPQNYYGYTFGSGTRLTVV.

This rearrangement joins TRBV19 to TRBJ2-4; D not resolved. CDR3 length: 16 residues. V was clipped by 5 bases and J by 3 bases, with 17 bases between them. The V gene's germline CDR1 is LNHDA and CDR2 SQIVND (reference sequence). Here the CDR3 reads CASSLLDNFGKNIQYF. CDR3 nucleotide sequence: TGTGCCAGTAGTCTTCTAGATAATTTCGGCAAAAACATTCAGTACTTC. Full variable domain (outside the CDR3, taken from reference TRBV19 and TRBJ2-4): DGGITQSPKYLFRKEGQNVTLSCEQNLNHDAMYWYRQDPGQGLRLIYYSQIVNDFQKGDIAEGYSVSREKKESFPLTVTSAQKNPTAFYLCASSLLDNFGKNIQYFGAGTRLSVL.

This clone came up once. The rearrangement joins TRBV7-2 to TRBJ2-7; 13 nucleotides line up with TRBD2. The CDR3 loop spans 15 amino acids. Germline V gene sequence: CDR1 SGHTA, CDR2 FQGNSA. Trimming removed 1 base from V and 6 bases from J; junction bases left unmatched: 3. The CDR3 DNA reads as TGTGCCAGCAGCTTAGGGACTAGCGGGAGTACCGAGCAGTACTTC. It is translated as CASSLGTSGSTEQYF.

This chain's CDR3 is CASSLAGQNNEQFF. CDR3 nucleotide sequence: TGTGCCAGCAGCTTAGCGGGACAAAACAATGAGCAGTTCTTC. V usage is TRBV7-2 and J usage is TRBJ2-1; a possible D gene is TRBD1 (6 bases). Trimming took off 0 bases at V and 5 bases at J, with 8 bases between the two ends. The CDR3 length is 14 residues. Germline assignment: CDR1 SGHTA and CDR2 FQGNSA.

The chain employs TRBV12-5 and TRBJ1-1; TRBD1 aligns across 7 bases. Looked up from germline, CDR1 is LGHNT and CDR2 is FRNRAP. This CDR3 has 16 residues. J was trimmed by 3 bases and V by 2 bases; bases with no gene match: 9. CDR3 bases: TGTGCTAGTGGTTTGTCACAGGGGACAGCTCACACTGAAGCTTTCTTT. It encodes CASGLSQGTAHTEAFF.

The V and J genes are TRBV28 and TRBJ2-7; D may be TRBD1 (5 bases). The germline V gene has CDR1 MDHEN and CDR2 SYDVKM. CDR3 length: 13 residues. Trimming took 3 bases from V and 3 from J, leaving 9 bases between them. This CDR3 reads CASSFYRIYEQYF. The CDR3 coding sequence is TGTGCCAGCAGTTTTTACAGGATCTACGAGCAGTACTTC.

The chain couples TRBV18 to TRBJ2-3, with 9 bases matching TRBD1. Germline values: CDR1 KGHSH, CDR2 LQKENI. V was clipped by 6 bases and J by 4 bases; unmatched bases: 8. This CDR3 has 15 residues. The CDR3 loop is CASSSDRGGADTQYF. The CDR3 bases are TGTGCCAGCTCGTCGGACAGGGGAGGAGCAGATACGCAGTATTTT.

This clone was seen a few times. The chain recombines TRBV28 with TRBJ2-7; D perhaps matches TRBD1 (6 bases). This CDR3 has 13 amino acids. Germline CDR1 MDHEN, CDR2 SYDVKM. The V and J ends lost 3 bases and 3 bases respectively, with 9 bases between them. The DNA for the CDR3 is TGTGCCAGCAGTTTCGGACAGCTCTACGAGCAGTACTTC. It is translated as CASSFGQLYEQYF. Based on the CDR3 plus reference TRBV28 and TRBJ2-7, the full variable domain is DVKVTQSSRYLVKRTGEKVFLECVQDMDHENMFWYRQDPGLGLRLIYFSYDVKMKEKGDIPEGYSVSREKKERFSLILESASTNQTSMYLCASSFGQLYEQYFGPGTRLTVT.

The J gene is TRBJ2-5, the V gene TRBV28, with 10 bases identical to TRBD1. This CDR3 contains 15 residues. V was pared by 7 bases and J by 5 bases, with 10 bases of the junction left unmatched. Looked up from germline, CDR1 is MDHEN and CDR2 is SYDVKM. CDR3 nucleotides: TGTGCCAGCAAACGACAGGGGGCAAGTCGGGAGACCCAGTACTTC. Its translation is CASKRQGASRETQYF.